This paragraph reports one T cell receptor (beta chain). Its antigen remains unidentified. Base qualities are not provided; no much larger clone lies one nucleotide away. The germline ends are 4 bases apart after V is trimmed by 1 base and J by 3 bases. Inclusive of the bounding cysteine and phenylalanine, the CDR3 is 11 residues long. The kept DNA is CDR3 alone, 33 bases in frame from the first base. CDR1 is given as GTSNPN and CDR2 as SVGIG, both from the germline V gene (reference sequence). This sample's time point label indicates: baseline before first vaccination. Vaccinee samples came from UK trials COV001 and COV002, including a single-blind randomized controlled phase 2/3 trial of AZD1222 (ChAdOx1 nCoV-19) in healthy adults. For TCRbeta chain sequencing, PBMC samples from trial participants were taken at day 0 and at day 28 after the second dose. The sample comes from a study of T cell responses to AZD1222 COVID-19 vaccine (dated by TCRdb to the early 2020s). Context from the whole study: AZD1222 recipients whose second dose came at about 4 weeks and those whose second dose came at about 12 weeks were combined into one group, since spike-specific TCR depth and breadth did not differ between the two schedules. Trial participants were enrolled into age subgroups of 18-55, 56-69 and 70-plus years, which contained 148, 28 and 57 TCR-sequenced participants, respectively. A total of 240 or so trial participants underwent TCR sequencing, of whom 207 had received two doses of AZD1222 and approximately 26 had received two doses of the MenACWY control vaccine. Overall study results and their limits: Because no samples from the day 14 peak response were available, repertoires could be characterized only after the peak T cell response. Participants were mostly white British, with more females than males. The authors suggested clonal diversity may have been underestimated. The whole spike protein was spanned by vaccine-associated CD4 TCRs, and dominant responses were seen in regions 160-218 and 743-854. In the small 56-69-year group, the increase in depth fell short of significance, most likely because of low power. Reportedly, almost half of the unique spike-specific TCRs recognized epitopes lying outside the regions that are mutated in the B.1.351 and B.1.1.7 variants. Only a handful of AZD1222 recipients were SARS-CoV-2 seropositive at baseline, limiting conclusions about previously exposed vaccinees. A significant rise in spike-specific TCR breadth and depth was observed after two AZD1222 doses relative to day 0 and relative to MenACWY recipients.

The CDR3 regions of human TCRbeta chains were analyzed by immunosequencing. As for the original processing: Repertoire TCRs were checked for matches against a reference library of SARS-CoV-2-specific TCRs that had been generated using the MIRA antigen-specificity platform. Breadth was defined as the fraction of unique TCRs that were SARS-CoV-2-associated, and depth was defined as the fraction of total T cells that were SARS-CoV-2-associated. Each spike-specific TCR was assigned to its reactive spike region and to a CD4 or CD8 class using the MIRA data. Log10-transformed breadth and depth values were compared by one-way ANOVA with Sidak's multiple comparisons tests. TCRdb holds this immuneACCESS table with in-frame rearrangements only. Some clones are missing; in checked studies, unresolved V genes explain under half, and the rest has no known cause. V, J and clone size are taken as reported in that table, and D and trimming were inferred from the DNA itself. The sample yields roughly 80,000 clones; under 95% were counted once. Of the sample, 3.5% to 5% is held by the ten largest clones.

This sample comprised peripheral blood, obtained on day 0 of AZD1222 vaccination. This chain joins TRBV30 to TRBJ2-7, with no D gene named confidently. This sequence was found in an adult in good health. The DNA sequence reads TGTGCCTGGAGTGCCAGCTACGAGCAGTACTTC. Its product reads: CAWSASYEQYF.